A single T cell receptor beta chain is shown here with its context. The antigen remains undetermined. From germline, CDR1 is SGHRS and CDR2 YFSETQ. V was pared by 3 bases and J by 2 bases, with 20 bases between. CDR3 length: 17 residues. This entry comes from a study of tumor-infiltrating lymphocytes in localized non-small cell lung cancer. Whole-study findings and limits: Immunotypes IM1 and IM2 had similar TCR-derived T-cell fractions. Different pieces of the same tissue were used for each assay. Not all patients were TCR sequenced, owing to tissue quantity.

Clones were sequenced by immunoSEQ multiplex PCR, and TCRdb holds only the in-frame ones, with some missing. In the table there are approximately 9,000 clones, 70% to 85% of which are singletons. The specimen sequenced was uninvolved lung tissue not adjacent to the tumor. V usage is TRBV5-1 and J usage is TRBJ2-5; no clear D gene. This receptor was taken from a human donor with non-small cell lung cancer. CDR3 nucleotides: TGCGCCAGCAGCTGGAACGGCCATGGGGTAGGGCAAGAGACCCAGTACTTC. It codes for CASSWNGHGVGQETQYF.